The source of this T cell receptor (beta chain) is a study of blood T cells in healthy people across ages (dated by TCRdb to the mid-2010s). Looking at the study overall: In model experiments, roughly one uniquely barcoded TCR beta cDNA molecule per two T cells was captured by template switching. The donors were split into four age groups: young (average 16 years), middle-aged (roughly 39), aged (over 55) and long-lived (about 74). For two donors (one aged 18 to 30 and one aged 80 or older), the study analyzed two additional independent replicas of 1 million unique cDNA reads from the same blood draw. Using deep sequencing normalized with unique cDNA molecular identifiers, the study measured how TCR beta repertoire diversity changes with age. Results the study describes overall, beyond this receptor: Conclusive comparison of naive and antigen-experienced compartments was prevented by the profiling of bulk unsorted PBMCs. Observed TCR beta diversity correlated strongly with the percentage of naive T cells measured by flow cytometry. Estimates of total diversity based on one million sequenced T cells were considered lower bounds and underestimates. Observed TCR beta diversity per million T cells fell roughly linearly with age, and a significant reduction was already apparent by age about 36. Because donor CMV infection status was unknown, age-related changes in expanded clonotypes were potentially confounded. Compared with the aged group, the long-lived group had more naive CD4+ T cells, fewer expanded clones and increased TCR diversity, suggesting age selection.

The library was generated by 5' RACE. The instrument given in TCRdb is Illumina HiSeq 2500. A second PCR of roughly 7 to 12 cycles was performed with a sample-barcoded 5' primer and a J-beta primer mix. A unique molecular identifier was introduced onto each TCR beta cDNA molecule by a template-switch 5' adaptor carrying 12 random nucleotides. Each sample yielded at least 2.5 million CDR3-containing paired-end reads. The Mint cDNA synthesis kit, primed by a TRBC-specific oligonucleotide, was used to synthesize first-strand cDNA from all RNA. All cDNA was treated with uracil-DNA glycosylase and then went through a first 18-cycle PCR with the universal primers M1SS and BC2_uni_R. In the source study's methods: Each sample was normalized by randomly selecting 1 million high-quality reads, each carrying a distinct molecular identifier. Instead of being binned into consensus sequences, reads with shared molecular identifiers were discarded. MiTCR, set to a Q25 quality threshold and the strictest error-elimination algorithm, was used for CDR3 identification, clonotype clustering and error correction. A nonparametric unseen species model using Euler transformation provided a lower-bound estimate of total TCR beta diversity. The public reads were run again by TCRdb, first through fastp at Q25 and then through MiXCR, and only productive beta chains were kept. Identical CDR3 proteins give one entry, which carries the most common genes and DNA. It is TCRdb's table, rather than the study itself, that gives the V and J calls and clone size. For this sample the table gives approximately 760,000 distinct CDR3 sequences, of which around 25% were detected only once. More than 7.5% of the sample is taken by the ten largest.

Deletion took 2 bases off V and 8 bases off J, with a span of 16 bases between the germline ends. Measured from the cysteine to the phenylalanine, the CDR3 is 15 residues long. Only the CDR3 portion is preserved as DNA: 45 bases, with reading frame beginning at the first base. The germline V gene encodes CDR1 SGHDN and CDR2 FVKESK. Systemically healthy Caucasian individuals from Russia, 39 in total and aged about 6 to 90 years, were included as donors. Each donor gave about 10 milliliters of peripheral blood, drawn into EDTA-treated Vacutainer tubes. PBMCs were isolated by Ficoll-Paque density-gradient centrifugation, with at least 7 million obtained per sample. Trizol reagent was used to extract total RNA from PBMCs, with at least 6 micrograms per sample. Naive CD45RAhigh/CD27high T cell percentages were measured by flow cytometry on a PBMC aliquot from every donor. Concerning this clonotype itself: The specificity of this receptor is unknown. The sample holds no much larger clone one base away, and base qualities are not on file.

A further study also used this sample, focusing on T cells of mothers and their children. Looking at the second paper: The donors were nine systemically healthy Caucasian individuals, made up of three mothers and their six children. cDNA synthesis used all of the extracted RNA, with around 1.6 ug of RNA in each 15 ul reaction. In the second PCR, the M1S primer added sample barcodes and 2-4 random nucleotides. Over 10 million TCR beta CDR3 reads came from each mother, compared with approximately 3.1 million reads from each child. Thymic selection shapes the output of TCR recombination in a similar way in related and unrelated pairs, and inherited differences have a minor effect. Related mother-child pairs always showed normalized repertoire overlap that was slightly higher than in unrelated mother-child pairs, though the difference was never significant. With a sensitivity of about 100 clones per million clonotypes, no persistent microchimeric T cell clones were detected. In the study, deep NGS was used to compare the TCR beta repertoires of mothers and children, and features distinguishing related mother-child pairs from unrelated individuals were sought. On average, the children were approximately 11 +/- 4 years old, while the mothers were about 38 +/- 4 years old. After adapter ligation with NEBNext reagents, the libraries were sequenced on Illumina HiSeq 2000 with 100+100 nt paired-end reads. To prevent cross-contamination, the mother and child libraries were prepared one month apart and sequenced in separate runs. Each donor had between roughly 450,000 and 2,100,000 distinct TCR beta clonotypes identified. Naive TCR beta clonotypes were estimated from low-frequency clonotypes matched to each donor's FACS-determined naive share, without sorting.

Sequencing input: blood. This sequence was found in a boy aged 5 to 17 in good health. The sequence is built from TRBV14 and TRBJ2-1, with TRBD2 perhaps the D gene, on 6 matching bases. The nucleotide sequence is TGTGCCAGCAGCCAACCCGGGACTGCCCTCGATGAGCAGTTCTTC. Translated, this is CASSQPGTALDEQFF.